A single sample gave rise to the 10 T cell receptor beta chains below, sequenced in a study of T cell repertoires in cytomegalovirus infection. Each CDR3 protein is one row after TCRdb ran MiXCR on the reads. Among 500,000 to 600,000 distinct CDR3 sequences listed, 15% to 20% were seen once. Material: CD8+ T cells from PBMCs. All receptors derive from a human donor in good health (CMV status not recorded). Some clones in this sample may be carry-over from other donors' samples.

The chain links TRBV5-5 to TRBJ1-6, with D possibly being TRBD1 (6 bases). The germline V gene has CDR1 SGHKS and CDR2 YYEKEE (reference sequence). The V gene lost 1 base and the J gene lost 7 bases, with 18 bases spanning the gap. The CDR3 loop spans 17 amino acids. CDR3 in amino acids: CASSLRGTQSPNSPLHF. The CDR3 nucleotides are TGTGCCAGCAGCTTGAGGGGGACACAGTCCCCGAATTCACCCCTCCACTTT.

The chain joins TRBV29-1 to TRBJ1-2, with TRBD1 matching over 9 bases. The V and J ends lost 0 bases and 8 bases, in that order; junction bases with no gene match: 13. Per germline, CDR1 SQVTM and CDR2 ANQGSEA. There are 16 residues in the CDR3. The CDR3 DNA sequence: TGCAGCGTTGAAGATAGCGGACAGGGGCCCTATTGGGGCTACACCTTC. Residues: CSVEDSGQGPYWGYTF.

This clonotype was counted only a few times. The chain employs TRBV4-1 and TRBJ1-6, with TRBD1 as a possible D gene (5 bases). Germline V gene data show CDR1 as MGHRA and CDR2 as YSYEKL. The ends were cut back, 5 bases at V and 9 bases at J, with 17 bases in the middle. The CDR3 loop spans 15 amino acids. In nucleotides, the CDR3 is TGCGCCAGCAGCGATGGGACGGTCGGAATTTCACCCCTCCACTTT. Its protein is CASSDGTVGISPLHF.

As for this clonotype: This sequence may be a read error, since a much larger clone differs from it by one base. This is likely a read error, given that the CDR3 carries no conserved phenylalanine or tryptophan at its end. The rearrangement links TRBV30 to TRBJ2-7; 7 nucleotides agree with TRBD2. Germline lookup yields CDR1 GTSNPN and CDR2 SVGIG (reference sequence). The CDR3 contains 14 residues. Trimming cost V 8 bases and J 0 bases; bases outside gene matches: 10. The CDR3 is CAGVPSGASYEQYL. The CDR3 DNA is TGTGCCGGAGTGCCCAGCGGGGCCTCCTACGAGCAGTACTTA.

The CDR3: CASRPLEGRGSYNEQFF. The CDR3 nucleotides read TGCGCCAGCAGGCCTCTAGAAGGGCGGGGGTCCTACAATGAGCAGTTCTTC. The chain couples TRBV5-1 to TRBJ2-1; 7 bases are a match to TRBD2. V lost 5 bases to trimming and J lost 1 base; unmatched junction nucleotides: 12. The CDR3 extends over 17 amino acids. Germline V gene lookup returns CDR1 SGHRS and CDR2 YFSETQ.

The chain links TRBV9 to TRBJ1-2, with D perhaps TRBD1 (5 bases). The germline V and J ends were trimmed by 0 bases and 4 bases, with 10 bases remaining between them. This CDR3 has 14 amino acids. Germline values: CDR1 SGDLS, CDR2 YYNGEE. CDR3 in DNA: TGTGCCAGCAGCGTAGCCGGGACTCCCTATGGCTACACCTTC. Translating gives CASSVAGTPYGYTF.

There are many counts of this clonotype. The rearrangement links TRBV6-1 to TRBJ2-2, with D tentatively TRBD1 (5 bases). Germline CDR1 and CDR2: MNHNS and SASEGT. Trimming took 2 bases from V and 4 from J, leaving 11 bases between them. The CDR3 totals 15 residues. CDR3 loop: CASSEFQGATGELFF. In DNA form, the CDR3 reads TGTGCCAGCAGTGAATTCCAGGGTGCCACCGGGGAGCTGTTTTTT.

This clonotype was counted at least ten times. V and J are TRBV7-6 and TRBJ1-1, with D tentatively TRBD1 (5 bases). Germline loops: CDR1 SGHVS, CDR2 FNYEAQ. The CDR3 contains 13 residues. V lost 4 bases, J lost 6 bases, and 12 bases lay in between. This CDR3 reads CASSWGEDAEAFF. The CDR3 coding sequence is TGTGCCAGCAGCTGGGGGGAGGACGCTGAAGCTTTCTTT.

This chain links TRBV27 with TRBJ2-3; the match to TRBD1 covers 8 bases. In germline, CDR1 is MNHEY, CDR2 SMNVEV (reference sequence). The junction had 10 bases not matched to a gene; V was cut back by 4 bases and J by 4 bases. The CDR3 length is 16 residues. For the CDR3, the DNA is TGTGCCAGCAGTTCGGCACAGGGGGTTCGCGCAGATACGCAGTATTTT. Residues: CASSSAQGVRADTQYF.

The rearrangement joins TRBV28 to TRBJ2-1, with 8 nucleotides matching TRBD2. CDR1 is MDHEN, CDR2 SYDVKM, per germline. The trim removed 6 bases at V and 3 bases at J, leaving 4 bases unmatched. The CDR3 length is 14 residues. CDR3 loop: CASRKRENYNEQFF. In DNA, the CDR3 is TGTGCCAGCAGAAAGCGGGAGAACTACAATGAGCAGTTCTTC.